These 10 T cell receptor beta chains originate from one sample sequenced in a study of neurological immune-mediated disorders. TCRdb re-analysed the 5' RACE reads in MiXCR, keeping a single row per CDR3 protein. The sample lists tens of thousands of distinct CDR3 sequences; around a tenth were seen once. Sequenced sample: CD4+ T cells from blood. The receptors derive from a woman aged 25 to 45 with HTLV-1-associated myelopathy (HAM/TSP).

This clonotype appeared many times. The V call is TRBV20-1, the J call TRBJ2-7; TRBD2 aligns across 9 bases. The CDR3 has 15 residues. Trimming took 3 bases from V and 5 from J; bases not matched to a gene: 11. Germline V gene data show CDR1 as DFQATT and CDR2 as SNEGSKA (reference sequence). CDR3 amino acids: CSASSRGGARNEQYF. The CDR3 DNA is TGCAGTGCTAGTTCGCGGGGGGGCGCGAGGAACGAGCAGTACTTC.

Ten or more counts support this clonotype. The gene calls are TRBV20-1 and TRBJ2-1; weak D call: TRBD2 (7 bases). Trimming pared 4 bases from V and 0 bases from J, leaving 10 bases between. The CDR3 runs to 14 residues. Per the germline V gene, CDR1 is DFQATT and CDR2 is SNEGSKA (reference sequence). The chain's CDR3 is CSAMGGPSYNEQFF. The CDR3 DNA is TGCAGTGCTATGGGGGGGCCCTCCTACAATGAGCAGTTCTTC.

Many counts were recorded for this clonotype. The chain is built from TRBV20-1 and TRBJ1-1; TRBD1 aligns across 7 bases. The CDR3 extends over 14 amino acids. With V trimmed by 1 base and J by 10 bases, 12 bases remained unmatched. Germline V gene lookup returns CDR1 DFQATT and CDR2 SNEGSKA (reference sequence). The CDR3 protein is CSARADLGGRGAFF. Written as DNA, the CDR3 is TGCAGTGCTAGAGCTGATTTAGGGGGCAGGGGAGCTTTCTTT.

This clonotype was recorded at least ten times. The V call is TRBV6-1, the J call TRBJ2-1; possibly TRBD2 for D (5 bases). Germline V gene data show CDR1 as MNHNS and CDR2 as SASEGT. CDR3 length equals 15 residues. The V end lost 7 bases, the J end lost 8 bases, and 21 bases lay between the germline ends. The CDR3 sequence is CASTEGHTYVDEQFF. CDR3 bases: TGTGCCAGCACCGAGGGCCATACCTACGTCGATGAGCAGTTCTTC.

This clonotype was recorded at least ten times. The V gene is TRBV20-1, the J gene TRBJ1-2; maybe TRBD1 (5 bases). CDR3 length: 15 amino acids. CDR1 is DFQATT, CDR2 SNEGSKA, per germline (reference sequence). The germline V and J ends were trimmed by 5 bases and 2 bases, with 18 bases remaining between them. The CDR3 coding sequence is TGCAGTGCTCTGAGGGACCGAGGATTCAACTATGGCTACACCTTC. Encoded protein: CSALRDRGFNYGYTF.

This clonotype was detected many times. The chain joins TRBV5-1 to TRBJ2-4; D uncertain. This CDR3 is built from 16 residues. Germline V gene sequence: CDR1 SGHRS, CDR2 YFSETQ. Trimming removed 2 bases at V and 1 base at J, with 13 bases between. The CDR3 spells CASSLYSGVAKNIQYF. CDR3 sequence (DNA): TGCGCCAGCAGCTTATACTCCGGAGTTGCCAAAAACATTCAGTACTTC.

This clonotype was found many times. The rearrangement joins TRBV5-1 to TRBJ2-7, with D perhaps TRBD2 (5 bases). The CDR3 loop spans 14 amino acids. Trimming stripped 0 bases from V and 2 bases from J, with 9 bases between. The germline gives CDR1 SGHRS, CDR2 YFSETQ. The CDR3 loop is CASSLAGLAYEQYF. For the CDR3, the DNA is TGCGCCAGCAGCTTGGCGGGATTAGCCTACGAGCAGTACTTC.

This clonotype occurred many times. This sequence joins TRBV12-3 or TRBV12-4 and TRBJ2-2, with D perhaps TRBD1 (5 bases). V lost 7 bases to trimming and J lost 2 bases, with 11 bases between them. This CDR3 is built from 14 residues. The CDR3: CASTQDRNTGELFF. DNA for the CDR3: TGTGCCAGCACCCAAGACAGAAACACCGGGGAGCTGTTTTTT.

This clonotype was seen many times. The CDR3: CSARDVLGTEAFF. The CDR3, as DNA: TGCAGTGCTAGAGATGTCTTGGGGACTGAAGCTTTCTTT. The chain carries TRBV20-1 and TRBJ1-1, with unresolved D. The ends were cut back, 0 bases at V and 5 bases at J, with 10 bases in the middle. The CDR3 contains 13 residues. The germline V gene encodes CDR1 DFQATT and CDR2 SNEGSKA (reference sequence).

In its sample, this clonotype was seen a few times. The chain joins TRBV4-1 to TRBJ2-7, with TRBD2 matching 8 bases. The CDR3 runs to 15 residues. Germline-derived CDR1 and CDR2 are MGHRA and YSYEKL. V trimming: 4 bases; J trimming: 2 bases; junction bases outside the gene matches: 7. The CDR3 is CASSPTIAGPYEQYF. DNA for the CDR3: TGCGCCAGCAGCCCCACTATAGCGGGGCCCTACGAGCAGTACTTC.